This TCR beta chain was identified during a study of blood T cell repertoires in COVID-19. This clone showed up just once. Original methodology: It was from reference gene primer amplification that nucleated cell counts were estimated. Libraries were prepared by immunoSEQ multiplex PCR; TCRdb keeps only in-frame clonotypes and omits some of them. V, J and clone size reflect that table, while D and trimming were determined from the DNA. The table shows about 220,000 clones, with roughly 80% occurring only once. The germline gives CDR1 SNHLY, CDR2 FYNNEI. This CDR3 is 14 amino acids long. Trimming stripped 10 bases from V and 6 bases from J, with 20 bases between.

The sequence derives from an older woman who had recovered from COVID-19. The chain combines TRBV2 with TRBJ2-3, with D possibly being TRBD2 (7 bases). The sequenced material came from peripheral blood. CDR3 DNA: TGTGCCACTACCTGGGGGGGCGGGGGTGATACGCAGTATTTT. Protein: CATTWGGGGDTQYF.